A single sample gave rise to the 21 T cell receptor beta chains below, sequenced in a study of cytomegalovirus exposure and HLA in healthy donors (dated by TCRdb to about 2017). Libraries were built with the immunoSEQ multiplex PCR assay. Held by TCRdb, this immuneACCESS table contains in-frame sequences only and omits some clones. Under half of the omission traces to an unresolved V gene where checked; the cause of the rest is unknown. Counted in this sample were under 200,000 clones; 96% of them appeared once. About 0.89% of the sample comes from the top ten. The sample taken for sequencing was PBMCs. The receptors here all came from a woman between 18 and 29 years old in good health and CMV-seronegative.

This clone was detected once. The chain joins TRBV7-9 to TRBJ1-1; TRBD1 matches 11 bases. The CDR3 totals 15 residues. Unmatched junction bases numbered 4, after V lost 2 bases and J lost 5 bases. CDR1 and CDR2 from the germline V gene are SEHNR and FQNEAQ (reference sequence). The CDR3 DNA reads TGTGCCAGCAGCTTACGGACAGGGGGCCGAACTGAAGCTTTCTTT. Translated: CASSLRTGGRTEAFF.

The genes are TRBV10-3 and TRBJ2-1, with TRBD2 matching over 13 bases. V shed 4 bases and J 9 bases; nucleotides not matched to a gene: 9. Germline lookup yields CDR1 ENHRY and CDR2 SYGVKD. This CDR3 has 16 residues. The CDR3 coding sequence is TGTGCCATCAGTGCCGTGACTAGCGGGGGGATGGCTGAGCAGTTCTTC. The encoded protein is CAISAVTSGGMAEQFF.

The chain has TRBV7-9 and TRBJ2-3, with D possibly TRBD1 on 6 matching bases. The V gene lost 2 bases and the J gene lost 2 bases, with 8 bases spanning the gap. Germline CDR1 SEHNR, CDR2 FQNEAQ (reference sequence). This CDR3 has 14 amino acids. DNA for the CDR3: TGTGCCAGCAGCTTAAGGACAGCCACAGATACGCAGTATTTT. Translated: CASSLRTATDTQYF.

This CDR3 reads CASSVPPISSSYNEQFF. CDR3 bases: TGTGCCAGCAGTGTCCCTCCGATTTCCAGCTCCTACAATGAGCAGTTCTTC. The V gene is TRBV2, the J gene TRBJ2-1; no reliable D call. The length of the CDR3 is 17 residues. V dropped 4 bases and J dropped 0 bases, with 16 bases sitting between them. The germline V gene encodes CDR1 SNHLY and CDR2 FYNNEI.

This CDR3 reads CAWSVMAGVSNEQFF. In nucleotides, the CDR3 is TGTGCCTGGAGTGTAATGGCGGGGGTTAGTAATGAGCAGTTCTTC. The chain links TRBV30 to TRBJ2-1; 7 nucleotides align to TRBD2. This CDR3 spans 15 amino acids. The V segment lost 0 bases and the J segment 7 bases; nucleotides outside the gene matches: 9. Germline V gene data show CDR1 as GTSNPN and CDR2 as SVGIG (reference sequence).

The chain carries TRBV5-4 and TRBJ1-1; 9 bases are a match to TRBD1. The J segment lost 6 bases and the V segment lost 4 bases, leaving 7 bases of the junction unmatched. From germline, CDR1 is SGHNT and CDR2 YYREEE (reference sequence). The CDR3 consists of 14 residues. The CDR3 protein is CASSQGQGIPEAFF. CDR3 DNA sequence: TGTGCCAGCAGCCAGGGACAGGGAATCCCTGAAGCTTTCTTT.

The CDR3, as DNA: TGTGCCAGTAGCCCTACTAGCGGGGGGGTCAATGAGCAGTTCTTC. Amino acid sequence: CASSPTSGGVNEQFF. J is TRBJ2-1 and V is TRBV19, with TRBD2 matching over 13 bases. The CDR3 consists of 15 residues. Germline values: CDR1 LNHDA, CDR2 SQIVND (reference sequence). V dropped 6 bases and J dropped 6; count of bases not matched to a gene: 5.

This clone was seen only a few times. This chain connects TRBV30 to TRBJ1-4; 8 nucleotides agree with TRBD1. This CDR3 spans 14 amino acids. J lost 3 bases, V lost 0 bases, and 0 bases had no gene match. Germline loops: CDR1 GTSNPN, CDR2 SVGIG (reference sequence). The CDR3, as DNA: TGTGCCTGGAGTGTACAGGGGGCTAATGAAAAACTGTTTTTT. It codes for CAWSVQGANEKLFF.

CDR3: CASRMIVGQGPYEQYF. In DNA, the CDR3 is TGTGCCTCCAGGATGATAGTGGGACAGGGGCCGTACGAGCAGTACTTC. The V call is TRBV27, the J call TRBJ2-7; TRBD1 aligns across 10 bases. The V gene end was trimmed by 11 bases and the J gene end by 4 bases; junction bases not matched to a gene: 17. The germline gives CDR1 MNHEY, CDR2 SMNVEV (reference sequence). The CDR3 runs 16 residues.

CDR3 protein: CASSSRLTGIANYGYTF. In nucleotides, the CDR3 is TGTGCCAGCAGCTCCAGATTAACAGGGATTGCTAACTATGGCTACACCTTC. This sequence joins TRBV5-4 and TRBJ1-2; D might be TRBD1 (6 bases). The ends were cut back, 3 bases at V and 0 bases at J, with 18 bases in the middle. The germline CDR1 and CDR2 sequences are SGHNT and YYREEE (reference sequence). The CDR3 runs 17 residues.

The chain is built from TRBV29-1 and TRBJ2-1; no reliable D call. CDR3 size: 14 residues. CDR1 is SQVTM and CDR2 is ANQGSEA in the germline V gene. The V end lost 1 base, the J end lost 0 bases, and 7 bases lay between the germline ends. The CDR3 coding sequence is TGCAGCGTTGAAGGAGGTGGCTCCTACAATGAGCAGTTCTTC. Translated: CSVEGGGSYNEQFF.

The rearrangement links TRBV30 to TRBJ2-1, with TRBD2 identical over 8 bases. Germline V CDR1 and CDR2: GTSNPN, SVGIG (reference sequence). The CDR3 length is 15 residues. Trimming took 3 bases from V and 4 from J; bases not matched to a gene: 8. The CDR3 DNA is TGTGCCTGGAGCCCTTTAGCGGGGCCGTACAATGAGCAGTTCTTC. Its protein product is CAWSPLAGPYNEQFF.

V and J are TRBV6-1 and TRBJ1-2; maybe TRBD1 (5 bases). The CDR3 has 12 residues. The germline CDR1 and CDR2 sequences are MNHNS and SASEGT. V lost 5 bases and J lost 12, with 16 bases in between. CDR3 bases: TGTGCCAGCAGTACGAGAAGGTCGGGGGACACCTTC. Residues: CASSTRRSGDTF.

The CDR3 is CASTTGQGNTGELFF. As DNA, the CDR3 is TGTGCCAGTACCACAGGACAGGGTAACACCGGGGAGCTGTTTTTT. The chain has TRBV19 and TRBJ2-2; 8 bases fit TRBD1. The CDR3 spans 15 residues. V dropped 7 bases and J dropped 2; count of bases not matched to a gene: 6. Per the germline V gene, CDR1 is LNHDA and CDR2 is SQIVND (reference sequence).

The genes are TRBV7-8 and TRBJ1-4; tentatively, D is TRBD1 (6 bases). Trimming removed 4 bases from V and 3 bases from J, with 9 bases in between. Germline V gene sequence: CDR1 SGHVS, CDR2 FQNEAQ. The CDR3 runs 14 residues. The CDR3 DNA sequence: TGTGCCAGCAGCTCCAGGGGTCCTAATGAAAAACTGTTTTTT. It translates to CASSSRGPNEKLFF.

The chain combines TRBV6-1 with TRBJ2-7, with D possibly being TRBD1 (6 bases). V lost 0 bases and J lost 5, with 11 bases in between. Germline CDR1 MNHNS, CDR2 SASEGT. The CDR3 is made up of 14 amino acids. This CDR3 is CASSEAWTVHEQYF. The CDR3 bases are TGTGCCAGCAGTGAAGCCTGGACAGTCCACGAGCAGTACTTC.

This chain joins TRBV14 and TRBJ2-2, with a tentative D call TRBD1 (5 bases). This CDR3 is built from 15 residues. V was trimmed by 3 bases and J by 6 bases, leaving 14 bases between them. Germline CDR1 and CDR2: SGHDN and FVKESK. The CDR3 DNA reads as TGTGCCAGCAGCCAGTCCAGCAGGGTCTCCGGGGAGCTGTTTTTT. Translation gives CASSQSSRVSGELFF.

V is TRBV18 and J is TRBJ1-1; tentatively, D is TRBD1 (5 bases). CDR1 KGHSH and CDR2 LQKENI come from the germline V gene. The CDR3 consists of 13 residues. With 0 bases removed from V and 3 bases from J, the gap between germline ends came to 5 bases. CDR3 loop: CASSPPQDTEAFF. CDR3 coding DNA: TGTGCCAGCTCACCACCACAGGACACTGAAGCTTTCTTT.

The V and J genes are TRBV4-2 and TRBJ2-3; 14 nucleotides line up with TRBD2. After removal of 0 bases from V and 1 base from J, the junction contained 6 bases not matched to a gene. Per germline, CDR1 LGHNA and CDR2 YNFKEQ. The CDR3 totals 19 residues. As DNA, the CDR3 is TGTGCCAGCAGCCAAGACCCGGGACTAGCGGGGGCTCGCACAGATACGCAGTATTTT. As protein: CASSQDPGLAGARTDTQYF.

This chain connects TRBV6-1 to TRBJ1-4, with a possible D match to TRBD1 (6 bases). CDR3 length: 15 amino acids. Germline V CDR1 and CDR2: MNHNS, SASEGT. The V and J ends lost 0 bases and 7 bases respectively, with 12 bases between them. The CDR3 here is CASSEAQGRVEKLFF. In DNA form, the CDR3 reads TGTGCCAGCAGTGAAGCGCAGGGGAGGGTTGAAAAACTGTTTTTT.

The chain employs TRBV19 and TRBJ2-7, with D possibly being TRBD1 (5 bases). This CDR3 region has 12 residues. Trimming pared 2 bases from V and 4 bases from J, leaving 6 bases between. Per the germline V gene, CDR1 is LNHDA and CDR2 is SQIVND (reference sequence). DNA for the CDR3: TGTGCCAGTAGTATACCAGGGTACGAGCAGTACTTC. Its protein is CASSIPGYEQYF. The variable domain in full, completed from reference TRBV19 and TRBJ2-7, reads DGGITQSPKYLFRKEGQNVTLSCEQNLNHDAMYWYRQDPGQGLRLIYYSQIVNDFQKGDIAEGYSVSREKKESFPLTVTSAQKNPTAFYLCASSIPGYEQYFGPGTRLTVT.